This TCR beta chain originates from a study of cytomegalovirus exposure and HLA in healthy donors. Study-wide findings and caveats: A list of roughly 160 TCR beta chains associated with cytomegalovirus was given. In vitro work confirmed that a few CMV-associated chains recognize CMV antigens. The finding came from a later analysis; first-cohort TCR clusters tended to co-occur in the 110 or so validation repertoires.

Assay used: immunoSEQ multiplex PCR; TCRdb lists only in-frame clones, some missing. Of some 230,000 clones in the sample, around nine tenths were seen once. From the roughly 110-subject validation cohort, which was separate from the roughly 700-subject first cohort, the donors were drawn. On this clone itself: What it recognizes is unknown.

This CDR3 has 15 amino acids. Germline loops: CDR1 SGHDT, CDR2 YYEEEE. Trimming took 3 bases from V and 0 from J; bases not matched to a gene: 5. The chain recombines TRBV5-6 with TRBJ2-7; TRBD2 matches 8 bases. Sequencing was carried out using PBMCs. The TCR comes from a woman between 18 and 29 years old in good health and CMV-seronegative. The CDR3 is CASSSLAAPSYEQYF. CDR3 in DNA: TGTGCCAGCAGCTCACTAGCGGCCCCCTCCTACGAGCAGTACTTC.